This section outlines one T cell receptor beta chain sequence together with its context. Its antigen is currently not known. No base quality information exists; no much larger clone differs at one position. Sequencing used an Illumina HiSeq 1500. TCRdb applied fastp at Q25 and MiXCR to the public reads, then kept only in-frame beta chains. Rows are combined by CDR3 protein, so each entry shows the most common genes and DNA. This sample holds around 170,000 distinct CDR3 sequences; roughly a sixth were observed only once. The ten most abundant clones make up about 17% of the sample. The germline ends are 3 bases apart after V is trimmed by 2 bases and J by 3 bases. Inclusive of the bounding cysteine and phenylalanine, the CDR3 is 11 residues long. The kept DNA is CDR3 alone, 33 bases in frame from the first base. For CDR1 and CDR2, the germline V gene lists SGHRS and YFSETQ. The source of the sample is a study of T cell repertoires in cytomegalovirus infection (dated by TCRdb to about 2019). General notes on the study: Donor HLA type was relevant to the analysis, as public TCR beta signatures indicated carriage of CMV infection together with the matching HLA type.

Overall study outcomes, separate from this receptor: Cumulative frequency of public TCR beta family members discriminated carriers of CMV infection plus the relevant HLA type in this cohort and an independent approximately 350-donor cohort. The ex vivo response was dominated by HLA-C-restricted CMV-specific TCR beta clonotypes, which also provided the single most frequent clonotype in two of eight donors.

The chain uses TRBV5-1 and TRBJ2-7; the D gene remains uncertain. Sequenced material: CD8+ T cells from PBMCs. The TCR sequence derives from a human donor in good health (CMV status not recorded). Some clones in this sample may be carry-over from other donors' samples. CDR3 sequence: CASSFDYEQYF. The sequenced DNA is TGCGCCAGCAGCTTCGACTACGAGCAGTACTTC.